This entry lists 13 T cell receptor beta chains sequenced from one sample in a study of T cells expressing NK-cell markers. TCRdb reprocessed the 5' RACE reads and reports one entry per CDR3 protein, with no DNA. The data show some 450,000 distinct CDR3 sequences, and the top ten clones hold 7.3%. Sample: blood T cells: a sorted CD56 or NKG2C T cell subset, CD4+ or CD8+ T cells, or bulk PBMC T cells (not recorded which). The source is a woman between 18 and 70 years old in good health.

The gene calls are TRBV5-6 and TRBJ1-6. The length of the CDR3 is 12 residues. The V gene's germline CDR1 is SGHDT and CDR2 YYEEEE. The CDR3 sequence is CASSLLTSPLHF.

The V and J genes are TRBV5-8 and TRBJ2-1; TCRdb proposes TRBD2, but this gene call is untestable without DNA. CDR1 and CDR2 from the germline V gene are SGHTS and YDEGEE. The CDR3 runs to 15 residues. This CDR3 is CASSPGLVTYNEQFF. Full variable domain (missing parts from reference TRBV5-8 and TRBJ2-1): EAGVTQSPTHLIKTRGQQATLRCSPISGHTSVYWYQQALGLGLQFLLWYDEGEERNRGNFPPRFSGRQFPNYSSELNVNALELEDSALYLCASSPGLVTYNEQFFGPGTRLTVL.

The chain links TRBV11-2 to TRBJ2-2. The CDR3 has 12 residues. CDR1 and CDR2 from the germline V gene are SGHAT and FQNNGV. CDR3 residues: CASSFYGGELFF.

The genes are TRBV5-5 and TRBJ2-6; TCRdb picks TRBD1, but there is no DNA to check that call. Germline assignment: CDR1 SGHKS and CDR2 YYEKEE (reference sequence). This CDR3 is 17 amino acids long. The CDR3: CASSFTGIPSGANVLTF.

V usage is TRBV18 and J usage is TRBJ2-1; absent DNA, TCRdb's TRBD1 call cannot be checked. This CDR3 is built from 15 residues. Looked up from germline, CDR1 is KGHSH and CDR2 is LQKENI. CDR3 protein: CASSRDRASYNEQFF.

The V and J genes are TRBV12-3 or TRBV12-4 and TRBJ2-1. This CDR3 has 15 amino acids. The CDR3 spells CASNGNADSYNEQFF.

The chain recombines TRBV28 with TRBJ2-7; no DNA is available, so the TRBD1 call from TCRdb remains unchecked. Germline lookup yields CDR1 MDHEN and CDR2 SYDVKM. The CDR3 is made up of 12 amino acids. CDR3 sequence: CAARGGSYEQYF.

The rearrangement links TRBV7-2 to TRBJ2-1; the TCRdb call, TRBD2, lacks DNA for checking. CDR3 length: 15 residues. The germline V gene encodes CDR1 SGHTA and CDR2 FQGNSA. CDR3 residues: CASSRPSGGYNEQFF.

The chain has TRBV25-1 and TRBJ1-4. This CDR3 has 15 residues. Germline CDR1 MGHDK, CDR2 SYGVNS. CDR3 protein: CASRGGGATNEKLFF.

This chain connects TRBV5-1 to TRBJ1-1; no DNA is available, so the TRBD1 call from TCRdb remains unchecked. Germline lookup yields CDR1 SGHRS and CDR2 YFSETQ. This CDR3 contains 16 residues. CDR3 protein: CASSWGTEGRGTEAFF.

The rearrangement links TRBV6-2 or TRBV6-3 to TRBJ1-1. The CDR3 is 14 residues long. Germline lookup yields CDR1 MNHEY and CDR2 SVGEGT. This chain's CDR3 is CASTKTDMNTEAFF.

The chain links TRBV12-5 to TRBJ2-3; no DNA is available, so the TRBD2 call from TCRdb remains unchecked. Germline loops: CDR1 LGHNT, CDR2 FRNRAP. The CDR3 totals 15 residues. CDR3 sequence reads: CASGLVVDYADTQYF.

The rearrangement links TRBV12-3 or TRBV12-4 to TRBJ1-4; the D call of TRBD1 rests on TCRdb alone, since no DNA is present to check it. The CDR3 covers 14 residues. This CDR3 reads CASSDTGGREKLFF.